These 20 T cell receptor beta chains share one sample of origin, sequenced in a study of control samples from healthy donors and cancer patients. Sequencing was performed with immunoSEQ multiplex PCR; in TCRdb, only in-frame clones are kept and a portion is missing. The sample holds 130,000 to 150,000 clones, around nine tenths seen once. Sequencing was carried out using blood. These receptors were taken from a man aged 30 to 39 in good health.

The chain links TRBV4-3 to TRBJ2-7; the D gene is possibly TRBD1 (6 bases). The CDR3 has 13 amino acids. CDR1 and CDR2 (germline): LGHNA, YSLEER. Deletions cut 3 bases from V and 1 base from J, with 7 bases between. CDR3 in DNA: TGCGCCAGCAGCCATGGACAGTCCTACGAGCAGTACTTC. Protein: CASSHGQSYEQYF.

The chain joins TRBV4-3 to TRBJ2-2, with 8 positions matching TRBD2. Germline V lookup: CDR1 LGHNA, CDR2 YSLEER. The CDR3 contains 14 residues. The ends lost 1 base at V and 6 bases at J; junction bases unmatched: 1. CDR3 bases: TGCGCCAGCAGCCAAGGACTAGCGCCCGGGGAGCTGTTTTTT. Its translation: CASSQGLAPGELFF.

The rearrangement links TRBV15 to TRBJ1-2, with D tentatively TRBD1 (6 bases). Germline CDR1 reads LNHNV; CDR2 reads YYDKDF (reference sequence). Trimming shortened V by 1 base and J by 8 bases, and 11 bases separated the two germline ends. CDR3 length: 13 amino acids. CDR3 amino acids: CATSRAGGQGYTF. The CDR3 DNA is TGTGCCACCAGCAGAGCTGGGGGCCAGGGCTACACCTTC.

V gene TRBV10-3 combines with J gene TRBJ2-5; 8 nucleotides match TRBD2. The V gene end was trimmed by 7 bases and the J gene end by 2 bases; junction bases not matched to a gene: 6. The CDR3 loop spans 14 amino acids. Germline lookup yields CDR1 ENHRY and CDR2 SYGVKD. Written as DNA, the CDR3 is TGTGCCATCAACGAGCGGGGGCCACAAGAGACCCAGTACTTC. This sequence encodes CAINERGPQETQYF.

The chain couples TRBV3-1 (or the pseudogene TRBV3-2) to TRBJ2-7; 8 nucleotides line up with TRBD1. This CDR3 spans 13 amino acids. Germline lookup yields CDR1 LGHDT and CDR2 YNNKEL (reference sequence). The V gene end was trimmed by 5 bases and the J gene end by 2 bases; junction bases not matched to a gene: 2. Here the CDR3 DNA reads TGTGCCAGCAGCGACAGGGGAACCTACGAGCAGTACTTC. Translated: CASSDRGTYEQYF.

This clone is medium-sized within its sample. Other nucleotide sequences from this sample produce the same CDR3. Here the CDR3 reads CASSLGTDTQYF. The CDR3 DNA reads TGTGCCAGCAGTTTGGGCACAGATACGCAGTATTTT. The chain employs TRBV12-3 or TRBV12-4 and TRBJ2-3; D remains ambiguous. Trimming stripped 3 bases from V and 1 base from J, with 2 bases between. This CDR3 has 12 residues.

The chain joins TRBV18 to TRBJ2-1; no clear D gene. V was shortened by 0 bases and J by 8 bases, with 17 bases between the two germline ends. The CDR3 covers 16 residues. Germline V gene sequence: CDR1 KGHSH, CDR2 LQKENI. This CDR3 is CASSPPSVGPGDEQFF. For the CDR3, the DNA is TGTGCCAGCTCACCACCGAGCGTGGGCCCGGGCGATGAGCAGTTCTTC.

This clone came up many times. Here the CDR3 reads CASSSQSSYEQYF. The CDR3 DNA reads TGTGCCAGCAGCTCACAGAGCTCCTACGAGCAGTACTTC. This chain links TRBV7-2 with TRBJ2-7; D not resolved. The CDR3 has 13 residues. Germline-derived CDR1 and CDR2 are SGHTA and FQGNSA. Trimming cost V 4 bases and J 0 bases, with 7 bases left between them.

This clone was observed once. The chain recombines TRBV19 with TRBJ1-2; a weak D match, TRBD1 (5 bases). V was cut by 10 bases and J by 8 bases, with 20 bases left in between. This CDR3 has 13 residues. The germline V gene has CDR1 LNHDA and CDR2 SQIVND (reference sequence). CDR3 loop: CAIRSGTGDGYTF. The CDR3 DNA reads TGTGCCATTCGTTCCGGGACCGGGGACGGCTACACCTTC.

Concerning this clone: A far larger clone is a single base away, which makes a read error likely. The J gene is TRBJ1-3, the V gene TRBV7-3, with no clear D. Per germline, CDR1 SGHTA and CDR2 FQGTGA. This CDR3 contains 12 residues. V lost 2 bases to trimming and J lost 3 bases, with 2 bases between them. The CDR3 DNA reads as TGTGCCAGCAGCTTAGATGGAAACACCATATATTTT. It yields the protein CASSLDGNTIYF.

This chain links TRBV3-1 (or the pseudogene TRBV3-2) with TRBJ1-1, with 7 bases fitting TRBD1. CDR1 and CDR2 (germline): LGHDT, YNNKEL (reference sequence). The CDR3 runs 14 residues. V dropped 6 bases and J dropped 1; count of bases not matched to a gene: 5. The chain's CDR3 is CASRRGQSNTEAFF. The CDR3 DNA follows: TGTGCCAGCAGGAGGGGACAGTCGAACACTGAAGCTTTCTTT.

V gene TRBV27 combines with J gene TRBJ1-1; 7 nucleotides match TRBD1. This CDR3 is 13 amino acids long. Germline CDR1 MNHEY, CDR2 SMNVEV (reference sequence). The J segment lost 10 bases and the V segment lost 6 bases, leaving 11 bases of the junction unmatched. The CDR3 region has the DNA TGTGCCAGCAGCAAAAGACAGGGAGAACGAGCTTTCTTT. Its translation: CASSKRQGERAFF.

The V gene is TRBV7-2, the J gene TRBJ2-7, with D tentatively TRBD2 (5 bases). The ends were cut back, 6 bases at V and 7 bases at J, with 19 bases in the middle. Germline loops: CDR1 SGHTA, CDR2 FQGNSA. The CDR3 has 14 residues. This CDR3 reads CASSLLASLGEQYF. CDR3 bases: TGTGCCAGCAGTCTCCTTGCTAGCTTGGGGGAGCAGTACTTC.

The chain links TRBV18 to TRBJ2-7, with a tentative D call TRBD2 (7 bases). Germline V lookup: CDR1 KGHSH, CDR2 LQKENI. This CDR3 contains 15 residues. V was pared by 2 bases and J by 6 bases, with 17 bases between. In nucleotides, the CDR3 is TGTGCCAGCTCACCAGTCAGGGAGGGGGTCGCCGAGCAGTACTTC. Its translation is CASSPVREGVAEQYF. Full variable domain (remainder filled in from reference TRBV18 and TRBJ2-7): NAGVMQNPRHLVRRRGQEARLRCSPMKGHSHVYWYRQLPEEGLKFMVYLQKENIIDESGMPKERFSAEFPKEGPSILRIQQVVRGDSAAYFCASSPVREGVAEQYFGPGTRLTVT.

This clone was observed once. The J gene is TRBJ2-2, the V gene TRBV24-1; no clear D gene. Germline CDR1 and CDR2: KGHDR and SFDVKD. V was trimmed by 8 bases and J by 3 bases, leaving 12 bases between them. The length of the CDR3 is 14 residues. CDR3 sequence: CATKHTQDTGELFF. As DNA, the CDR3 is TGTGCCACCAAACATACTCAAGACACCGGGGAGCTGTTTTTT.

This chain links TRBV6-2 or TRBV6-3 with TRBJ1-3, with D hard to call. V was pared by 5 bases and J by 2 bases, with 4 bases between. Germline CDR1 and CDR2: MNHEY and SVGEGT. The CDR3 spans 12 residues. CDR3: CASSQTGNTIYF. CDR3 DNA sequence: TGTGCCAGCAGTCAGACTGGAAACACCATATATTTT.

A single count supports this clone. The chain joins TRBV4-3 to TRBJ2-5, with 8 nucleotides matching TRBD2. CDR1 and CDR2 (germline): LGHNA, YSLEER. Losses at the gene ends were 1 base for V and 1 base for J; bases not matched to a gene: 5. This CDR3 is built from 16 residues. In nucleotides, the CDR3 is TGCGCCAGCAGCCAAGGAATTACTAGCGGCCAAGAGACCCAGTACTTC. Translating it yields CASSQGITSGQETQYF.

This clone was seen only once. This rearrangement joins TRBV6-1 to TRBJ1-5, with D perhaps TRBD1 (6 bases). With 3 bases removed from V and 6 bases from J, the gap between germline ends came to 12 bases. Germline CDR1 reads MNHNS; CDR2 reads SASEGT. The CDR3 is 14 residues long. This CDR3 reads CASSELQGSQPQHF. The CDR3 DNA reads TGTGCCAGCAGTGAGTTGCAGGGGAGTCAGCCCCAGCATTTT.

The rearrangement links TRBV7-9 to TRBJ1-1; the D is unclear. V was pared by 4 bases and J by 10 bases, with 10 bases between. The germline V gene encodes CDR1 SEHNR and CDR2 FQNEAQ (reference sequence). The CDR3 runs to 11 residues. CDR3 sequence: CASSWPPGAFF. The CDR3 DNA is TGTGCCAGCAGCTGGCCCCCTGGAGCTTTCTTT. The entire variable domain, with the rest obtained from reference TRBV7-9 and TRBJ1-1, is as follows: DTGVSQNPRHKITKRGQNVTFRCDPISEHNRLYWYRQTLGQGPEFLTYFQNEAQLEKSRLLSDRFSAERPKGSFSTLEIQRTEQGDSAMYLCASSWPPGAFFGQGTRLTVV.

The chain carries TRBV2 and TRBJ2-7, with D possibly TRBD2 on 5 matching bases. The germline V gene has CDR1 SNHLY and CDR2 FYNNEI. This CDR3 is built from 12 residues. Trimming took 5 bases from V and 4 from J, leaving 9 bases between them. In DNA, the CDR3 is TGTGCCAGCAGTTTCGGACTGTACGAGCAGTACTTC. It specifies CASSFGLYEQYF.